The 18 T cell receptor beta chains below all came from one sample that was sequenced in a study of Ad26.COV2.S vaccination and SARS-CoV-2 variants. Treatment described: around 19 received Ad26.COV2.S at low or high dose, single or two shots; 5 received placebo; per-sample allocation not given. The study sampled participants on day 63 after the first vaccine or placebo injection. Profiling relied on immunoSEQ multiplex PCR, and the TCRdb table lists in-frame clones only, not all of them. The sample records some 290,000 clones, more than 70% being singletons. The specimen was peripheral blood, collected in a trial of Ad26.COV2.S vaccine versus placebo. The origin of the receptors is a person between 18 and 65 years old who received the Ad26.COV2.S COVID-19 vaccine or a placebo.

This clone was seen once. V and J are TRBV6-5 and TRBJ1-6; no reliable D call. The V gene lost 6 bases and the J gene lost 9 bases, with 18 bases spanning the gap. Germline V lookup: CDR1 MNHEY, CDR2 SVGAGI. The CDR3 sequence is 15 residues long. The CDR3 sequence: CASSFYRSTASPLHF. As DNA, the CDR3 is TGTGCCAGCAGCTTCTACCGCTCTACAGCTTCACCCCTCCACTTT.

The gene calls are TRBV20-1 and TRBJ1-1, with D unclear. V dropped 6 bases and J dropped 1 base, with 15 bases sitting between them. The length of the CDR3 is 14 residues. Germline CDR1 reads DFQATT; CDR2 reads SNEGSKA (reference sequence). CDR3 bases: TGCAGTGCCAGTCGTGGACCGCAGAACACTGAAGCTTTCTTT. Its translation: CSASRGPQNTEAFF.

The gene calls are TRBV6-5 and TRBJ2-4; a possible D gene is TRBD2 (6 bases). V lost 0 bases to trimming and J lost 0 bases, with 9 bases between them. The CDR3 extends over 16 amino acids. CDR1 and CDR2 (germline): MNHEY, SVGAGI. CDR3 in DNA: TGTGCCAGCAGTTACTCGACCGGGGGAGCCAAAAACATTCAGTACTTC. It specifies CASSYSTGGAKNIQYF.

V usage is TRBV19 and J usage is TRBJ2-7; no clear D gene. V was clipped by 3 bases and J by 3 bases, with 9 bases between them. Germline CDR1 LNHDA, CDR2 SQIVND (reference sequence). The CDR3 loop spans 13 amino acids. CDR3 region: CASSMDFNYEQYF. In nucleotides, the CDR3 is TGTGCCAGTAGTATGGATTTTAACTACGAGCAGTACTTC.

J is TRBJ2-3 and V is TRBV6-6, with TRBD2 identical over 12 bases. This CDR3 region has 16 residues. Germline V gene data show CDR1 as MNHNY and CDR2 as SVGAGI (reference sequence). V lost 6 bases to trimming and J lost 6 bases; unmatched junction nucleotides: 10. The CDR3 DNA is TGTGCCAGCAGCCTCCCCGCTAGCGGGGGGGCTGATACGCAGTATTTT. Amino acids: CASSLPASGGADTQYF.

This sequence joins TRBV30 and TRBJ1-6, with 10 bases lining up with TRBD1. V lost 2 bases, J lost 10 bases, and 8 bases stayed unmatched. The CDR3 is made up of 15 amino acids. CDR1 is GTSNPN, CDR2 SVGIG, per germline (reference sequence). CDR3 coding DNA: TGTGCCTGGAGTTTACCGGGACAGGGGCCCTCACCCCTCCACTTT. Its translation is CAWSLPGQGPSPLHF.

This clone has a single count. The chain couples TRBV7-8 to TRBJ1-2, with unresolved D. The CDR3 is 15 residues long. Germline lookup yields CDR1 SGHVS and CDR2 FQNEAQ. V shed 1 base and J shed 8 bases, with 17 bases lying between them. The CDR3 DNA sequence: TGTGCCAGCAGCTTAGAGGGCCTGACCATGAGGGGCTACACCTTC. Translating it yields CASSLEGLTMRGYTF. The full variable domain, in which reference TRBV7-8 and TRBJ1-2 provide the parts outside the CDR3, is GAGVSQSPRYKVAKRGQDVALRCDPISGHVSLFWYQQALGQGPEFLTYFQNEAQLDKSGLPSDRFFAERPEGSVSTLKIQRTQQEDSAVYLCASSLEGLTMRGYTFGSGTRLTVV.

The count of this clone is one. The chain joins TRBV28 to TRBJ2-2; D may match TRBD1 or TRBD2 (6 bases each). This CDR3 comprises 16 residues. Looked up from germline, CDR1 is MDHEN and CDR2 is SYDVKM. Trimming removed 5 bases at V and 6 bases at J, with 19 bases between. The CDR3, as DNA: TGTGCCAGCAGTATACCCCTTTTCGGGGGCGCCGGGGAGCTGTTTTTT. As protein: CASSIPLFGGAGELFF.

The J gene is TRBJ2-3, the V gene TRBV10-3; 8 bases match TRBD2. The ends lost 8 bases at V and 0 bases at J; junction bases unmatched: 4. Germline V CDR1 and CDR2: ENHRY, SYGVKD. The CDR3 covers 14 residues. The CDR3 DNA follows: TGTGCCATCCGGCGGGGGGCCAGCACAGATACGCAGTATTTT. This codes for CAIRRGASTDTQYF.

The rearrangement uses TRBV13 and TRBJ2-7; D is unclear. CDR3 size: 11 residues. Trimming removed 5 bases from V and 4 bases from J, with 6 bases in between. The germline V gene encodes CDR1 PRHDT and CDR2 FYEKMQ (reference sequence). The CDR3 loop is CASSREYEQYF. The CDR3 nucleotides read TGTGCCAGCAGCCGAGAGTACGAGCAGTACTTC.

This sequence joins TRBV2 and TRBJ1-5, with 7 bases aligning to TRBD1. Germline V CDR1 and CDR2: SNHLY, FYNNEI. The CDR3 consists of 15 residues. The V and J ends lost 6 bases and 1 base, in that order; junction bases with no gene match: 6. CDR3 loop: CASSLQGRSNQPQHF. The CDR3 DNA is TGTGCCAGCAGCCTACAGGGGAGAAGCAATCAGCCCCAGCATTTT.

J is TRBJ2-1 and V is TRBV2; 8 bases are a match to TRBD1. There are 17 residues in the CDR3. Looked up from germline, CDR1 is SNHLY and CDR2 is FYNNEI. The V segment lost 8 bases and the J segment 3 bases; nucleotides outside the gene matches: 15. The CDR3 DNA is TGTGCCAGCGTTACCGGGACAGGCAATGCTGTCTACAATGAGCAGTTCTTC. Protein: CASVTGTGNAVYNEQFF.

The chain carries TRBV10-2 and TRBJ1-1, with 8 bases identical to TRBD1. Germline V gives CDR1 WSHSY, CDR2 SAAADI. CDR3 length equals 14 residues. Germline trimming cut 6 bases from V and 5 bases from J; bases unmatched to any gene: 8. The CDR3 reads CASRLNRGGTEAFF. The CDR3 region has the DNA TGCGCCAGCAGGCTTAACAGGGGGGGGACTGAAGCTTTCTTT.

The chain uses TRBV4-3 and TRBJ2-7; D is uncertain. The CDR3 runs 15 residues. The germline CDR1 and CDR2 sequences are LGHNA and YSLEER. The V end was cut by 0 bases, the J end by 7 bases, with 16 bases between. The CDR3 spells CASSQDTPPGLEQYF. CDR3 DNA: TGCGCCAGCAGCCAAGATACCCCCCCGGGTCTAGAGCAGTACTTC.

The CDR3 reads CASQGEVGMAQFF. The DNA for the CDR3 is TGTGCCAGCCAGGGTGAGGTCGGCATGGCGCAGTTCTTC. V usage is TRBV6-5 and J usage is TRBJ2-1; weak D call: TRBD1 (5 bases). V was shortened by 8 bases and J by 12 bases, with 20 bases between the two germline ends. The V gene's germline CDR1 is MNHEY and CDR2 SVGAGI. The CDR3 sequence is 13 residues long.

The chain recombines TRBV4-2 with TRBJ1-1; 8 bases line up with TRBD1. Losses at the gene ends were 0 bases for V and 4 bases for J; bases not matched to a gene: 7. The CDR3 spans 16 residues. Germline V gene lookup returns CDR1 LGHNA and CDR2 YNFKEQ. CDR3 nucleotides: TGTGCCAGCAGCCAAGAGGCAGGGGGCGAGGGCACTGAAGCTTTCTTT. It translates to CASSQEAGGEGTEAFF.

This clone was seen more than once but under ten times. The rearrangement links TRBV27 to TRBJ2-2; D is unresolved. Per germline, CDR1 MNHEY and CDR2 SMNVEV (reference sequence). V was cut by 3 bases and J by 3 bases, with 17 bases left in between. CDR3 length: 17 amino acids. The CDR3 reads CASSLNVVGSYTGELFF. CDR3 DNA: TGTGCCAGCAGTTTGAACGTGGTTGGAAGCTACACCGGGGAGCTGTTTTTT.

The rearrangement joins TRBV15 to TRBJ2-1; tentatively, D is TRBD2 (7 bases). This CDR3 contains 16 residues. Trimming shortened V by 0 bases and J by 1 base, and 10 bases separated the two germline ends. From germline, CDR1 is LNHNV and CDR2 YYDKDF (reference sequence). The CDR3 is CATSRDRGGSYNEQFF. CDR3 nucleotide sequence: TGTGCCACCAGCAGAGATAGGGGGGGTTCCTACAATGAGCAGTTCTTC.